Included here is one T cell receptor beta chain sequence, with context. The ends were cut back, 1 base at V and 1 base at J, with 5 bases in the middle. Germline V lookup: CDR1 MGHRA, CDR2 YSYEKL. The CDR3 is 13 amino acids. Individual cDNA molecules received unique molecular identifiers during library preparation. TCRdb recomputed calls from the 5' RACE reads with MiXCR, one row per CDR3 protein. The sample shows about 77,000 distinct CDR3 sequences, 15% to 20% of them seen only once. This entry is derived from a study of early T cells in non-severe SARS-CoV-2 infection. Input material: whole blood. V and J are TRBV4-1 and TRBJ2-7; D unresolved. The sequence was collected from an adult who was a healthcare worker with PCR-confirmed SARS-CoV-2 infection or an uninfected control (not recorded which). The CDR3 coding sequence is TGCGCCAGCAGCCAAGGGGGTTCCTACGAGCAGTACTTC. This sequence encodes CASSQGGSYEQYF.